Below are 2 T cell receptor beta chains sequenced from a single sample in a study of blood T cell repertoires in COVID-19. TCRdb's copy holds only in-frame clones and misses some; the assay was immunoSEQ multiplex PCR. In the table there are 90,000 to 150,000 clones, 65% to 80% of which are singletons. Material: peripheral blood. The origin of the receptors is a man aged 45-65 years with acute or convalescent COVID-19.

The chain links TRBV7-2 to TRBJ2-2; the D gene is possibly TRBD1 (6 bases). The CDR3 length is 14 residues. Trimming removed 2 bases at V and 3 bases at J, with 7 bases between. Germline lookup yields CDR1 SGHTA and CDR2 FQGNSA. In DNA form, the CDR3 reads TGTGCCAGCAGCTTAACAGGGTACACCGGGGAGCTGTTTTTT. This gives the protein CASSLTGYTGELFF.

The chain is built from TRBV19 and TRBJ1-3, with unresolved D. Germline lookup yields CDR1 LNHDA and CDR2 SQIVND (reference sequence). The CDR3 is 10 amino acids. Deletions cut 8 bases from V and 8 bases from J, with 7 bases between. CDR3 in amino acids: CASSRDTIYF. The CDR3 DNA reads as TGTGCCAGTTCGAGGGACACCATATATTTT.